This record covers a single TCR beta chain. The record originates from a study of regulatory T cells in long-lasting Graves disease. Study background: Newly diagnosed Graves' patients had under 3 months of antithyroid drugs.

V dropped 1 base and J dropped 7; count of bases not matched to a gene: 11. This CDR3 has 18 amino acids. Germline-derived CDR1 and CDR2 are DFQATT and SNEGSKA (reference sequence). According to the study, TCR beta libraries were built with iRepertoire HTBI primers and CDR3-region Arm-PCR. TCRdb ran MiXCR on the multiplex PCR reads and lists one entry per CDR3 protein. This table has a few hundred thousand distinct CDR3 sequences, about 15% appearing once. Time point reported: newly diagnosed GD, antithyroid drugs for less than 3 months. The TCR library used RNA extracted from PBMCs. The sample was also reused in another study, on T cells in Graves' hyperthyroidism and ophthalmopathy. Turning to that study: In making diagnoses, clinical symptoms, serum thyroxine and TRAb, thyroid ultrasound and orbital computed tomography were all used.

The receptor's source is a woman in her thirties or forties with Graves disease. The sample in question was peripheral blood mononuclear cells (PBMCs), obtained at new diagnosis, from a patient treated with antithyroid drugs. The V gene is TRBV20-1, the J gene TRBJ2-1; 15 nucleotides match TRBD2. CDR3: CSARAGLAGGGMGNEQFF. The CDR3, as DNA: TGCAGTGCTAGAGCGGGACTAGCGGGAGGAGGTATGGGGAATGAGCAGTTCTTC.